This T cell receptor beta chain was sequenced during a study of T cell clones after liver transplantation. This CDR3 contains 15 residues. V was pared by 3 bases and J by 8 bases, with 8 bases of the junction left unmatched. Germline V gene lookup returns CDR1 LNHDA and CDR2 SQIVND (reference sequence). Method: immunoSEQ multiplex PCR; TCRdb's copy keeps in-frame clones and lacks some. Of roughly 80,000 clones in the sample, about 84% are singletons; the top ten hold roughly 0.44%. This rearrangement joins TRBV19 to TRBJ2-1; 9 nucleotides line up with TRBD2. The clonotype was recovered from a human patient who received a liver transplant. These T cells may partly come from the graft donor. This specimen was CD4+ T cells from blood, taken 45 to 47 months after liver transplant. CDR3 DNA: TGTGCCAGTAGTATCCTTAGCGGGAGTCAGGATGAGCAGTTCTTC. It yields the protein CASSILSGSQDEQFF.